This TCR beta chain was sequenced in a study of shared clonotypes between healthy human individuals. Turning to this clone: Its matching antigen is unknown.

CDR3 length: 15 amino acids. The ends lost 4 bases at V and 3 bases at J; junction bases unmatched: 9. Germline V gene sequence: CDR1 SGHRS, CDR2 YFSETQ. General observations from the study: Generally, naive subsets (rather than memory subsets) showed larger estimated richness. Inspection by rarefaction showed sorted-subset sequencing to be incomplete despite large depth. Sampling involved blood alone; tissue repertoires likely differ.

The donors, all of them Caucasian adults, lived in Nashville, Tennessee. The method was immunoSEQ multiplex PCR; TCRdb's version includes in-frame clones alone and lacks a portion of them. The data show roughly 2.2 million clones, about nine tenths seen once. V is TRBV5-1 and J is TRBJ2-7; TRBD1 matches 8 bases. The TCR was taken from a man between 18 and 29 years old in good health. Some clones in this sample may be carry-over from other donors' samples. Material: naive CD4+ T cells from PBMCs. Specified subset: CD45RA+ positively selected. The CDR3 DNA reads TGCGCCAGCAGCATCACGGACAGGGAGAACTACGAGCAGTACTTC. It codes for CASSITDRENYEQYF.